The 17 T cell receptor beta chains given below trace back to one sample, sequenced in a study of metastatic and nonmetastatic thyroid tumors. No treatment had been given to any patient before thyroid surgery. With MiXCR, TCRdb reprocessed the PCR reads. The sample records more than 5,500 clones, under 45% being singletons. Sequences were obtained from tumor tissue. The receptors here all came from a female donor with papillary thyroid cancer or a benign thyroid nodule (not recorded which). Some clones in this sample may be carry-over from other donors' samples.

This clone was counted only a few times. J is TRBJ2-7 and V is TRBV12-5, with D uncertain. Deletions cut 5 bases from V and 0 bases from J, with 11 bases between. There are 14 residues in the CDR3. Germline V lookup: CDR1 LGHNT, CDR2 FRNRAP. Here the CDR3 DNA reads TGTGCTAGTGGTCCGGCAGCCAGCTCCTACGAGCAGTACTTC. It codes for CASGPAASSYEQYF. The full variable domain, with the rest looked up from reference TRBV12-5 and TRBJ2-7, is DARVTQTPRHKVTEMGQEVTMRCQPILGHNTVFWYRQTMMQGLELLAYFRNRAPLDDSGMPKDRFSAEMPDATLATLKIQPSEPRDSAVYFCASGPAASSYEQYFGPGTRLTVT.

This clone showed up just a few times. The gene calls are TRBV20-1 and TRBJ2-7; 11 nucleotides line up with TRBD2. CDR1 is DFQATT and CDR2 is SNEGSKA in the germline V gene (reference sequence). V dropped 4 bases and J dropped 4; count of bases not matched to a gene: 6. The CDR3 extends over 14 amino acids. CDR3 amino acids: CSAMTSGIGYEQYF. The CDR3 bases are TGCAGTGCTATGACTAGCGGGATTGGTTACGAGCAGTACTTC.

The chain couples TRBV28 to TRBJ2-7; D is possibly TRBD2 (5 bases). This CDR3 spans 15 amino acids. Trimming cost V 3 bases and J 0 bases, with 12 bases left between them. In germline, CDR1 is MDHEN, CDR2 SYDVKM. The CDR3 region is CASSFGVGSSYEQYF. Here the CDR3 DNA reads TGTGCCAGCAGTTTCGGGGTGGGGAGCTCCTACGAGCAGTACTTC.

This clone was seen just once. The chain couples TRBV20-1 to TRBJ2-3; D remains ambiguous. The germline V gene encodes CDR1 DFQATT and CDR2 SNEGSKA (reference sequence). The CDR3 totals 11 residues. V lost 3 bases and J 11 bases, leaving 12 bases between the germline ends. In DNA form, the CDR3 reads TGCAGTGCTAGGGTGTCCCGTGAGCAGTATTTT. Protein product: CSARVSREQYF.

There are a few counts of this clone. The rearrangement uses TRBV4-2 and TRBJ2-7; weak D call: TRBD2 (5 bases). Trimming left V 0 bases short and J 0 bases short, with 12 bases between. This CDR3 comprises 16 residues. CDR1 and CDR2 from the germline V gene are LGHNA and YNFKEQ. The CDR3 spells CASSQEVPADSYEQYF. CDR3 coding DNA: TGTGCCAGCAGCCAAGAGGTTCCAGCGGACTCCTACGAGCAGTACTTC.

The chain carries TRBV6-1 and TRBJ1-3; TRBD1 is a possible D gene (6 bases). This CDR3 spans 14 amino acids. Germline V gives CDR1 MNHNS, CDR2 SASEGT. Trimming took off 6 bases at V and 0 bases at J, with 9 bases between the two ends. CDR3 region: CASRTGNSGNTIYF. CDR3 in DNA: TGTGCCAGCAGGACAGGCAACTCTGGAAACACCATATATTTT.

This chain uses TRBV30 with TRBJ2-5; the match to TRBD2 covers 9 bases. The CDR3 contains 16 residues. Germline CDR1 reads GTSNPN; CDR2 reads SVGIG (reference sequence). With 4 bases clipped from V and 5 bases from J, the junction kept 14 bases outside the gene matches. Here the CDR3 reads CAWKQNGLAGRETQYF. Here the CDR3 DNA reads TGTGCCTGGAAGCAAAACGGGCTAGCGGGAAGGGAGACCCAGTACTTC.

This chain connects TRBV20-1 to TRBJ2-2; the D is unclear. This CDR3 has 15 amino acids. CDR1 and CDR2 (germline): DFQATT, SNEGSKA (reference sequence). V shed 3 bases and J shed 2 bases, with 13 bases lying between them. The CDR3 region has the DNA TGCAGTGCTAGGTTTGGTGGCCGAAACACCGGGGAGCTGTTTTTT. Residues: CSARFGGRNTGELFF.

CDR3 protein: CASRRDAGNQPQHF. As DNA, the CDR3 is TGTGCCAGCCGTAGGGACGCGGGCAATCAGCCCCAGCATTTT. V and J are TRBV6-1 and TRBJ1-5; TRBD1 is a possible D gene (5 bases). Trimming shortened V by 8 bases and J by 2 bases, and 13 bases separated the two germline ends. The CDR3 has 14 residues. Germline CDR1 and CDR2: MNHNS and SASEGT.

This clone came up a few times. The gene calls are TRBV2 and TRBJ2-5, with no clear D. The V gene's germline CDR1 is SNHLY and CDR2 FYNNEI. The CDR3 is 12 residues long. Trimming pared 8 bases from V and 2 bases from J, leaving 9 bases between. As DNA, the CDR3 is TGTGCCAGCGAGCGAAGACAAGAGACCCAGTACTTC. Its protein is CASERRQETQYF.

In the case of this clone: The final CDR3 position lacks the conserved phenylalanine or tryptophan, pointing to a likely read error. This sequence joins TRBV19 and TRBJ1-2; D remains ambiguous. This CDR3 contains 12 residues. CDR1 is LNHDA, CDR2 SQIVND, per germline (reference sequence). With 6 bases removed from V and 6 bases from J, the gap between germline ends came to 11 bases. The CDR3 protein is CASSASLDGYTV. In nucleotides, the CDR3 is TGTGCCAGTAGCGCGAGCCTTGATGGCTACACCGTC.

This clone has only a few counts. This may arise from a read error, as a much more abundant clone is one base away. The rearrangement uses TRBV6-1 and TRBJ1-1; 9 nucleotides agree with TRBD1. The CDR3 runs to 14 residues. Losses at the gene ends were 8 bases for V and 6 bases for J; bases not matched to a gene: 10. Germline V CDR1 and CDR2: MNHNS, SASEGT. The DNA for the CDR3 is TGTGCCAGCCCCCGGGACAGGGTGAGTCCTGAAGCTTTCTTT. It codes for CASPRDRVSPEAFF.

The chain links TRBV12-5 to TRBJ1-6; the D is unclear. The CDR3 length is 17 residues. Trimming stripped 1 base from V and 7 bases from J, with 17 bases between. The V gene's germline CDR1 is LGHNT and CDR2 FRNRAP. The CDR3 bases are TGTGCTAGTGGTTTGGGACCCCCTGTCACCCGCAATTCACCCCTCCACTTT. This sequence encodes CASGLGPPVTRNSPLHF.

CDR3 DNA sequence: TGCAGTGCGGCGGGACTAGCGGCTACCTACGAGCAGTACTTC. Residues: CSAAGLAATYEQYF. This chain uses TRBV20-1 with TRBJ2-7; 11 nucleotides agree with TRBD2. CDR1 and CDR2 from the germline V gene are DFQATT and SNEGSKA (reference sequence). V dropped 6 bases and J dropped 2; count of bases not matched to a gene: 6. The CDR3 spans 14 residues.

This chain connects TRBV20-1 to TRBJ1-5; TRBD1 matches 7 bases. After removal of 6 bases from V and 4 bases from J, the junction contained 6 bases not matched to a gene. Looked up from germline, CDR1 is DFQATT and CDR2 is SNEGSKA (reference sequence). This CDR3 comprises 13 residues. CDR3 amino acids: CSAVGQDNQPQHF. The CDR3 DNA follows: TGCAGTGCCGTCGGACAGGATAATCAGCCCCAGCATTTT.

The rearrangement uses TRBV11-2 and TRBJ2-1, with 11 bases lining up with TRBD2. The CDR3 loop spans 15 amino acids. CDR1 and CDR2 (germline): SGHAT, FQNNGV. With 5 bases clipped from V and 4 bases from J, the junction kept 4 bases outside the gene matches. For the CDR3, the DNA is TGTGCCAGCAGCAAGGGACTAGCGGATTACAATGAGCAGTTCTTC. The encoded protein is CASSKGLADYNEQFF.

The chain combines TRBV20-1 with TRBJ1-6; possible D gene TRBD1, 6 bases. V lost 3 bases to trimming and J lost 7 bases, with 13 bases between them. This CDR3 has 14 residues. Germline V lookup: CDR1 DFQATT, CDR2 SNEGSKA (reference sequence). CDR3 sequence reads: CSARGGQQNSPLHF. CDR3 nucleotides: TGCAGTGCTAGGGGCGGACAGCAAAATTCACCCCTCCACTTT.